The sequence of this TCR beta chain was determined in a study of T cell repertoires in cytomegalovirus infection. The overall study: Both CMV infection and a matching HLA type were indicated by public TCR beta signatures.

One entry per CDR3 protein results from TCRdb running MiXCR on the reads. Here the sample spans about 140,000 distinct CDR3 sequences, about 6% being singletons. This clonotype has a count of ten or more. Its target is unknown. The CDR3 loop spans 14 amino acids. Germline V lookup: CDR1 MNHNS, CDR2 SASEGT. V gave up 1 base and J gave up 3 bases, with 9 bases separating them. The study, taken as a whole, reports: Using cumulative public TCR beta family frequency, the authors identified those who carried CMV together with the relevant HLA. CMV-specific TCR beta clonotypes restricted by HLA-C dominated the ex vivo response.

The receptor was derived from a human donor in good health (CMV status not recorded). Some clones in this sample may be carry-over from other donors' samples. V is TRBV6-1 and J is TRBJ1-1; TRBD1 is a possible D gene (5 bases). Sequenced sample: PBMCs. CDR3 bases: TGTGCCAGCAGTGAAGTCTCAGGGTACACTGAAGCTTTCTTT. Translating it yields CASSEVSGYTEAFF.